Given below is one T cell receptor (beta chain) in context. Antigen: not known. CDR1 is SGHAT, CDR2 FQNNGV, per germline. The CDR3 is made up of 15 amino acids. V shed 5 bases, J shed 4 bases, and the junction held 7 bases outside the gene matches. This entry comes from a study of cytomegalovirus exposure and HLA in healthy donors. Study-wide results and limits: A prior analysis recorded that most TCR beta V segments were productive about 87% or about 30% of the time. It was taken for granted in presence/absence analyses that sequencing depth across donors was roughly uniform. Fewer N-insertions than the approximately 700-donor mean were reportedly shown by an Asian-associated ancestry cluster in a later analysis.

The PCR had 60 Vbeta and 13 Jbeta primers. Produced via immunoSEQ multiplex PCR; TCRdb's table is partial and in-frame only. The data show approximately 260,000 clones, about 93% seen once. Sequencing was carried out using PBMCs. This receptor was identified in a girl aged 2-10 years in good health and CMV-seronegative. The J gene is TRBJ1-1, the V gene TRBV11-2, with 10 bases identical to TRBD1. This CDR3 reads CASSPGGDRGTEAFF. In DNA, the CDR3 is TGTGCCAGCAGCCCAGGGGGGGACAGGGGCACTGAAGCTTTCTTT.